This entry lists 8 T cell receptor beta chains sequenced from one sample in a study of blood T cell repertoires in COVID-19 (TCRdb year 2020). The method behind the library was the immunoSEQ multiplex PCR assay. Entries here come from immuneACCESS through TCRdb and include only in-frame sequences with V and J called. Some clones fail to appear in such tables; in the studies checked, an unresolved V gene covers under half of the shortfall, and the cause of the remainder is unknown. The sample table contains approximately 22,000 clones; only one count was recorded for 91% of them. Of the sample, 7% to 8.5% is held by the ten largest clones. Sequencing input: peripheral blood. Receptor source: a man between 65 and 80 years old with active COVID-19.

V and J are TRBV9 and TRBJ2-7; 7 bases align to TRBD1. The ends lost 3 bases at V and 0 bases at J; junction bases unmatched: 3. In germline, CDR1 is SGDLS, CDR2 YYNGEE. The CDR3 consists of 14 residues. CDR3 sequence (DNA): TGTGCCAGCAGCGCGACAGGGAACTCCTACGAGCAGTACTTC. Amino acid sequence: CASSATGNSYEQYF.

The chain recombines TRBV6-6 with TRBJ1-1; D is uncertain. This CDR3 contains 12 residues. Deletions cut 10 bases from V and 1 base from J, with 10 bases between. The germline V gene has CDR1 MNHNY and CDR2 SVGAGI (reference sequence). This CDR3 is CATRVQNTEAFF. In nucleotides, the CDR3 is TGTGCCACCCGGGTCCAGAACACTGAAGCTTTCTTT.

The genes are TRBV12-3 or TRBV12-4 and TRBJ2-5, with TRBD2 matching over 8 bases. The J segment lost 5 bases and the V segment lost 6 bases, leaving 2 bases of the junction unmatched. This CDR3 region has 12 residues. CDR3 in DNA: TGTGCCAGCAGAACGGGGGGGGAGACCCAGTACTTC. Translation gives CASRTGGETQYF.

This clone was counted once. The chain has TRBV5-1 and TRBJ2-2; 9 nucleotides align to TRBD2. With V trimmed by 4 bases and J by 7 bases, 5 bases remained unmatched. CDR1 and CDR2 from the germline V gene are SGHRS and YFSETQ. The CDR3 runs 14 residues. The CDR3 protein is CASSRTSDGGELFF. The CDR3 DNA is TGCGCCAGCAGCCGGACTAGCGATGGCGGGGAGCTGTTTTTT. The full variable domain, with the rest looked up from reference TRBV5-1 and TRBJ2-2, is KAGVTQTPRYLIKTRGQQVTLSCSPISGHRSVSWYQQTPGQGLQFLFEYFSETQRNKGNFPGRFSGRQFSNSRSEMNVSTLELGDSALYLCASSRTSDGGELFFGEGSRLTVL.

The rearrangement uses TRBV18 and TRBJ2-5, with 10 bases identical to TRBD1. The CDR3 extends over 17 amino acids. V shed 2 bases and J 2 bases; nucleotides not matched to a gene: 8. The germline gives CDR1 KGHSH, CDR2 LQKENI. CDR3 sequence: CASSPFQRTGGQETQYF. CDR3 coding DNA: TGTGCCAGCTCACCATTCCAGCGGACAGGGGGACAAGAGACCCAGTACTTC.

Only one count was recorded for this clone. V usage is TRBV28 and J usage is TRBJ1-1; unclear D gene. Per the germline V gene, CDR1 is MDHEN and CDR2 is SYDVKM. Trimming stripped 7 bases from V and 0 bases from J, with 21 bases between. This CDR3 is built from 17 residues. CDR3 bases: TGTGCCAGCATTGCCCCCATCGGTTCCGGGGTGAACACTGAAGCTTTCTTT. This sequence encodes CASIAPIGSGVNTEAFF.

The chain is built from TRBV6-5 and TRBJ2-7; 11 nucleotides match TRBD1. CDR3 length: 15 amino acids. V shed 5 bases, J shed 4 bases, and the junction held 7 bases outside the gene matches. Germline CDR1 is MNHEY and CDR2 is SVGAGI. The CDR3 sequence is CASSNTGTGGYEQYF. In DNA, the CDR3 is TGTGCCAGCAGTAACACCGGGACAGGGGGGTACGAGCAGTACTTC.

The count of this clone is one. V gene TRBV21-1 combines with J gene TRBJ1-1; whether TRBD1, the table's D call, matches the DNA was not checked. TRBV21-1 is tagged as a pseudogene. This CDR3 contains 14 residues. CDR3 residues: CASSVNRERAEAFF. For the CDR3, the DNA is TGTGCCAGCAGCGTGAACAGGGAAAGGGCTGAAGCTTTCTTT.